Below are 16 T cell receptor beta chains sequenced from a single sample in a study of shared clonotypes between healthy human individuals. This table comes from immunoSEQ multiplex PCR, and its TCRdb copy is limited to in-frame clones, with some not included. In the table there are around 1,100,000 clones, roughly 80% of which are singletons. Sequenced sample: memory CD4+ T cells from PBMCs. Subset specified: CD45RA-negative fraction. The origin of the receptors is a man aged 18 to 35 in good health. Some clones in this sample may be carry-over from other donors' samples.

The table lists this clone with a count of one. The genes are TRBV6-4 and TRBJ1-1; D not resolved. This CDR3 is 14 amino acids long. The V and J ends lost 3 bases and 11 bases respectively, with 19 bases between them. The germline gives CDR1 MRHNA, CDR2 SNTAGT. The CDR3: CASSESERAPKAFF. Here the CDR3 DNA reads TGTGCCAGCAGTGAATCGGAGCGGGCCCCGAAGGCTTTCTTT.

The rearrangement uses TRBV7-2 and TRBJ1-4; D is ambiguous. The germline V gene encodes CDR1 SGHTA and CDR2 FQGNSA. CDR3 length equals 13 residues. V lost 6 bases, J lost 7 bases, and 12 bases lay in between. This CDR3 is CASRDGWGEKLFF. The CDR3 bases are TGTGCCAGCAGGGACGGGTGGGGTGAAAAACTGTTTTTT. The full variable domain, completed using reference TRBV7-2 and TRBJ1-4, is GAGVSQSPSNKVTEKGKDVELRCDPISGHTALYWYRQSLGQGLEFLIYFQGNSAPDKSGLPSDRFSAERTGGSVSTLTIQRTQQEDSAVYLCASRDGWGEKLFFGSGTQLSVL.

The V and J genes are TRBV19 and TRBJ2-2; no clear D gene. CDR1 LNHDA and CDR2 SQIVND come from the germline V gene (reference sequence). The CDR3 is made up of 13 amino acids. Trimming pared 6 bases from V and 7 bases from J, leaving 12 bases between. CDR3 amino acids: CASRNSYSGELFF. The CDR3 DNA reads TGTGCCAGTAGGAACAGTTACAGCGGGGAGCTGTTTTTT.

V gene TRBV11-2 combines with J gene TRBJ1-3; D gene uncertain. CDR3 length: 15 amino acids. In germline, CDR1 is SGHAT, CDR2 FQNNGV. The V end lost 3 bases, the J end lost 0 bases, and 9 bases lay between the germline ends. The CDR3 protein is CASSFWQASGNTIYF. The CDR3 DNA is TGTGCCAGCAGCTTTTGGCAGGCCTCTGGAAACACCATATATTTT.

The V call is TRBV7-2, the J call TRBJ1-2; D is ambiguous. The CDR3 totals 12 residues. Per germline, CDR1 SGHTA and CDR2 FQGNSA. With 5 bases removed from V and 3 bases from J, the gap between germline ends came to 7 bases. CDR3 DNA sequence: TGTGCCAGCAGCGGACGGTACTATGGCTACACCTTC. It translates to CASSGRYYGYTF.

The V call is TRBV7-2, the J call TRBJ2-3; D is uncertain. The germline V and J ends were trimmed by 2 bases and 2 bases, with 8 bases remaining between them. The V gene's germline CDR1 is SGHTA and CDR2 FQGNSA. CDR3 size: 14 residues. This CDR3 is CASSLSHSTDTQYF. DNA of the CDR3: TGTGCCAGCAGCTTAAGTCACTCCACAGATACGCAGTATTTT.

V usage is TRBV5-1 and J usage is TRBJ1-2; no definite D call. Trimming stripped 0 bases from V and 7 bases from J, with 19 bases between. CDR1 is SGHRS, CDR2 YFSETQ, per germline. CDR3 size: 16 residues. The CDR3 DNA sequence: TGCGCCAGCAGCTTGGAGGGTAGAGCGGGTCGCTTTGGCTACACCTTC. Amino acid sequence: CASSLEGRAGRFGYTF.

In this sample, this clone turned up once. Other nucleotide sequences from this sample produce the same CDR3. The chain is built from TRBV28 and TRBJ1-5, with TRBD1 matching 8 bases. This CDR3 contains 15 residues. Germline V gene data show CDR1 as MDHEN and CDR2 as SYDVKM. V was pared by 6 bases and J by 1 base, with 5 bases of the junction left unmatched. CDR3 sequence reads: CASSPGQGSNQPQHF. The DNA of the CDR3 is TGTGCCAGCAGCCCCGGACAGGGAAGCAATCAGCCCCAGCATTTT.

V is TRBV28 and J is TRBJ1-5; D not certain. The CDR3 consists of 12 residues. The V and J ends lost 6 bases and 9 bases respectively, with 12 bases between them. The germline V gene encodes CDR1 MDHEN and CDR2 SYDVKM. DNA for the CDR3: TGTGCCAGCAGCCGCGTGCGAGGGCCCCAGCATTTT. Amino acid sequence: CASSRVRGPQHF. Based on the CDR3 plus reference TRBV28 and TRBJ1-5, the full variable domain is DVKVTQSSRYLVKRTGEKVFLECVQDMDHENMFWYRQDPGLGLRLIYFSYDVKMKEKGDIPEGYSVSREKKERFSLILESASTNQTSMYLCASSRVRGPQHFGDGTRLSIL.

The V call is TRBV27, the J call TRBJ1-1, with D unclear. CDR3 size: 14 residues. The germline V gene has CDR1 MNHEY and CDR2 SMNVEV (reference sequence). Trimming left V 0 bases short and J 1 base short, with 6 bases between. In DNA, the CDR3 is TGTGCCAGCAGTTTATCCCGACCGAACACTGAAGCTTTCTTT. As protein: CASSLSRPNTEAFF.

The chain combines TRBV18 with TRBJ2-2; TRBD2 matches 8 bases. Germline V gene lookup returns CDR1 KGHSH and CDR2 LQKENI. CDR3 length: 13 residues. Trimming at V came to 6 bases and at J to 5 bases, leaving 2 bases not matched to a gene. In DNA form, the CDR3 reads TGTGCCAGCTCCCCTAGCGGGACCGGGGAGCTGTTTTTT. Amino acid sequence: CASSPSGTGELFF.

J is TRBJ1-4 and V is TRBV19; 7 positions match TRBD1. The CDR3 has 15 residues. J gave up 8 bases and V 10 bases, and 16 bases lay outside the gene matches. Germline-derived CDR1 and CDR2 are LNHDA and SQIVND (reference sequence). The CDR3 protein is CATLRTTGAREKLFF. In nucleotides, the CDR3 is TGTGCCACCCTAAGAACAACAGGGGCGAGGGAAAAACTGTTTTTT.

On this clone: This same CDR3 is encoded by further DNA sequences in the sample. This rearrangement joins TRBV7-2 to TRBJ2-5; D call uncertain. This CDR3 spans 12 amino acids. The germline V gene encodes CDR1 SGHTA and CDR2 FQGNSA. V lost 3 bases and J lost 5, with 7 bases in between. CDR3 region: CASSFGRETQYF. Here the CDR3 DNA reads TGTGCCAGCAGCTTTGGCCGGGAGACCCAGTACTTC.

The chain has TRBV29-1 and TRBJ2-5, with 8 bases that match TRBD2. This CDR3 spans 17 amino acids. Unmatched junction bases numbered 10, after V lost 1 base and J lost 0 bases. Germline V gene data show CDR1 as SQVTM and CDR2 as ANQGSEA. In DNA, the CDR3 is TGCAGCGTTGAAGGTGGGCTCACGGGAGGGAACCAAGAGACCCAGTACTTC. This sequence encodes CSVEGGLTGGNQETQYF.

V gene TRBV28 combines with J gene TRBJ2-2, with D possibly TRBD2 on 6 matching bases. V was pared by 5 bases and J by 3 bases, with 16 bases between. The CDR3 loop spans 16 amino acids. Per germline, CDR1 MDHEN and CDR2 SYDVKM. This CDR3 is CASSLPRDSHTGELFF. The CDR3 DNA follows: TGTGCCAGCAGTCTTCCCCGGGACTCACACACCGGGGAGCTGTTTTTT.

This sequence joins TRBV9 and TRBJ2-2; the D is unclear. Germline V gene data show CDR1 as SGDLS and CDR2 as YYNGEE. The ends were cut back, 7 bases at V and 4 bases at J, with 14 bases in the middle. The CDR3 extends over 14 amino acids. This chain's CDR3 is CASAGELITGELFF. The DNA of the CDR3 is TGTGCCAGCGCTGGCGAATTGATCACCGGGGAGCTGTTTTTT. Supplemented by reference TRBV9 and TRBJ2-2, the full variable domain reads DSGVTQTPKHLITATGQRVTLRCSPRSGDLSVYWYQQSLDQGLQFLIQYYNGEERAKGNILERFSAQQFPDLHSELNLSSLELGDSALYFCASAGELITGELFFGEGSRLTVL.